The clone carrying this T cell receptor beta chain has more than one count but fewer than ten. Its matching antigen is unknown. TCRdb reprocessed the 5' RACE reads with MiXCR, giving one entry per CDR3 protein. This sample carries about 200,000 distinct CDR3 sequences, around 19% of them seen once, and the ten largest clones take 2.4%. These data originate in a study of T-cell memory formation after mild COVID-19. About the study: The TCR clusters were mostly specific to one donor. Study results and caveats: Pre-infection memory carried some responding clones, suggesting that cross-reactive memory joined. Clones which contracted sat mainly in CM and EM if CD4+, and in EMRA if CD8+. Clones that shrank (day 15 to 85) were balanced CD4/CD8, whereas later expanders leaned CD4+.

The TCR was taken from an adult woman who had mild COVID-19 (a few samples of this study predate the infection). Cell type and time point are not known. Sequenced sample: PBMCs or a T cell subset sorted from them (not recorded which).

CDR3 amino acids: CASRLWVGTGELFF. The CDR3 DNA reads TGTGCCAGCAGGTTGTGGGTCGGGACCGGGGAGCTGTTTTTT. The chain recombines TRBV5-6 with TRBJ2-2; no reliable D call. V gave up 5 bases and J gave up 5 bases, with 13 bases separating them. Germline assignment: CDR1 SGHDT and CDR2 YYEEEE. This CDR3 region has 14 residues. Full variable domain (remainder filled in from reference TRBV5-6 and TRBJ2-2): DAGVTQSPTHLIKTRGQQVTLRCSPKSGHDTVSWYQQALGQGPQFIFQYYEEEERQRGNFPDRFSGHQFPNYSSELNVNALLLGDSALYLCASRLWVGTGELFFGEGSRLTVL.